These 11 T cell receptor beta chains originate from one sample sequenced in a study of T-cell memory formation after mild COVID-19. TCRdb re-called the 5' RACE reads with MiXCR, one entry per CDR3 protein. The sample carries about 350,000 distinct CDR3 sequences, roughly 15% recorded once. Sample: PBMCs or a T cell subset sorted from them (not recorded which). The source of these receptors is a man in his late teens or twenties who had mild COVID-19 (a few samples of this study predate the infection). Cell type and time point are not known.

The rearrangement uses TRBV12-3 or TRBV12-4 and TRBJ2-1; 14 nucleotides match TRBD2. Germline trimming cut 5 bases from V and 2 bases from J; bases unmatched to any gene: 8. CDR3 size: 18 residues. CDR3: CASSPTTSGGETYNEQFF. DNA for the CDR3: TGTGCCAGCAGTCCCACGACTAGCGGGGGGGAGACCTACAATGAGCAGTTCTTC.

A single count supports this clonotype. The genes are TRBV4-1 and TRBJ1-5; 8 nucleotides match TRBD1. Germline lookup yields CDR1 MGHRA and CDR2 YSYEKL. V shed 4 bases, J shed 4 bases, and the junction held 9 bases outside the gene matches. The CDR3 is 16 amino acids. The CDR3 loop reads CASSRSSYRGNQPQHF. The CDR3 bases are TGCGCCAGCAGCCGTTCTTCCTACAGGGGGAATCAGCCCCAGCATTTT.

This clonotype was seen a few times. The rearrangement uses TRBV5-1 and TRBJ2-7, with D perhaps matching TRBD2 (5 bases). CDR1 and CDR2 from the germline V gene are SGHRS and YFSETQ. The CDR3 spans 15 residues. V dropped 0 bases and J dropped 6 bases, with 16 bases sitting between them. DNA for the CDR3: TGCGCCAGCAGCTTGGCCGCCCCGGACTCTAGCGAGCAGTACGTC. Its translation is CASSLAAPDSSEQYV.

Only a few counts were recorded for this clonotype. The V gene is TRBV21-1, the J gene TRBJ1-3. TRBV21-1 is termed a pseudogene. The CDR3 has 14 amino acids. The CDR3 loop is CASSAASSGNTIYF. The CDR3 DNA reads TGTGCCAGCAGCGCGGCCAGCTCTGGAAACACCATATATTTT.

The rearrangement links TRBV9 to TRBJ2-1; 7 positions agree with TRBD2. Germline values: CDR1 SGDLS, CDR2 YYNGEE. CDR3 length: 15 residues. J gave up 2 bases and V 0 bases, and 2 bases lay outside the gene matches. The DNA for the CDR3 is TGTGCCAGCAGCGTAGCGGGGGGTACCTACAATGAGCAGTTCTTC. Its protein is CASSVAGGTYNEQFF.

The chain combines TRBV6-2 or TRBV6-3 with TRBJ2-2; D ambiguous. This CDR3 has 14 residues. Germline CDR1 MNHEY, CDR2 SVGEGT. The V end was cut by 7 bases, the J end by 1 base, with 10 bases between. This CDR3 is CASKWRENTGELFF. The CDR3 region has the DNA TGTGCCAGCAAATGGAGAGAGAACACCGGGGAGCTGTTTTTT.

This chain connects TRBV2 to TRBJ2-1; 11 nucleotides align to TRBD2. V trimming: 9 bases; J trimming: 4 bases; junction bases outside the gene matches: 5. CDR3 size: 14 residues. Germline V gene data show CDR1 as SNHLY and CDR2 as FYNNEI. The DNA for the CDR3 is TGTGCCAGGACGACTAGCGGGGTATACAATGAGCAGTTCTTC. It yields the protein CARTTSGVYNEQFF. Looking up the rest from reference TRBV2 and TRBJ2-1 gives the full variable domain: EPEVTQTPSHQVTQMGQEVILRCVPISNHLYFYWYRQILGQKVEFLVSFYNNEISEKSEIFDDQFSVERPDGSNFTLKIRSTKLEDSAMYFCARTTSGVYNEQFFGPGTRLTVL.

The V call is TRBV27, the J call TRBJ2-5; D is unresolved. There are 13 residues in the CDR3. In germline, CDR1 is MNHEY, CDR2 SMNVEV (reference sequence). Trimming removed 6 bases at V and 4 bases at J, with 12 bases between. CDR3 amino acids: CASSPQSRETQYF. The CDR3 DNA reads TGTGCCAGCAGCCCCCAGTCCCGAGAGACCCAGTACTTC.

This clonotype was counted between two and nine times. The DNA of the CDR3 is TGCGCCAGCAGCCACGGGACAGGGGGGACTGAAGCTTTCTTT. Its protein is CASSHGTGGTEAFF. The chain carries TRBV5-1 and TRBJ1-1, with 11 bases matching TRBD1. The V and J ends lost 4 bases and 5 bases, in that order; junction bases with no gene match: 4. Looked up from germline, CDR1 is SGHRS and CDR2 is YFSETQ. CDR3 length: 14 residues.

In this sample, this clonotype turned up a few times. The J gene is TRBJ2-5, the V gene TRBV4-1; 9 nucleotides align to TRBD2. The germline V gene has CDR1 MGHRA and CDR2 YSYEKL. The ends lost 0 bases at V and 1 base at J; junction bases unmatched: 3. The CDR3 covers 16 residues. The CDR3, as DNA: TGCGCCAGCAGCCAAGACCCAGCGGGGGGCCAAGAGACCCAGTACTTC. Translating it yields CASSQDPAGGQETQYF.

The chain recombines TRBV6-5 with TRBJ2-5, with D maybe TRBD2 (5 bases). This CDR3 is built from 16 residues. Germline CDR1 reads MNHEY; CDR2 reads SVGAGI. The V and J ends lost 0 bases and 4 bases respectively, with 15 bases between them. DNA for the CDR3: TGTGCCAGCAGTTACTCGAGTCCGAGGGTCCCAGAGACCCAGTACTTC. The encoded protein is CASSYSSPRVPETQYF.